This T cell receptor (beta chain) was identified in a study of blood T cell repertoires in COVID-19. At the level of the study: PBMCs, B-cell-depleted T cells, or T cells were the source of the cDNA or gDNA that made up the material.

Repertoires were generated with immunoSEQ multiplex PCR, while TCRdb's copy carries only in-frame clones and drops some. The sample records under 300,000 clones, about 90% being singletons. Losses at the gene ends were 10 bases for V and 2 bases for J; bases not matched to a gene: 4. Germline assignment: CDR1 LNHDA and CDR2 SQIVND (reference sequence). The CDR3 is made up of 12 amino acids. Enrolled through a virtual design, the participants were between roughly 18 and 95 years of age and came from about two dozen US areas. Cohort 3 recovered donors had two negative PCRs, clearance, or symptom resolution.

The chain couples TRBV19 to TRBJ2-7; 8 bases map to TRBD2. The specimen was PBMCs or T cells enriched from blood (not recorded which). This sequence originates from a woman under 30 who had recovered from COVID-19. Here the CDR3 reads CATRGGTYEQYF. The CDR3 DNA sequence: TGTGCCACTCGGGGGGGGACCTACGAGCAGTACTTC.